This T cell receptor (beta chain) was captured by sequencing in a study of cytomegalovirus exposure and HLA in healthy donors. Primers included in the PCR were 60 Vbeta and 13 Jbeta primers. The method was immunoSEQ multiplex PCR; TCRdb's version includes in-frame clones alone and lacks a portion of them. The sample holds more than 95,000 clones; approximately 79% are singletons and the top ten take approximately 6.9%. The material sequenced was PBMCs. This sequence was found in a man younger than 40 in good health and CMV-seropositive.

The CDR3 loop is CAGGEGAGIEQYF. CDR3 nucleotide sequence: TGTGCCGGGGGGGAAGGGGCCGGAATCGAGCAGTACTTC. This sequence joins TRBV30 and TRBJ2-7; 7 bases align to TRBD2. Germline V gene data show CDR1 as GTSNPN and CDR2 as SVGIG (reference sequence). The V segment lost 8 bases and the J segment 6 bases; nucleotides outside the gene matches: 13. The CDR3 covers 13 residues.